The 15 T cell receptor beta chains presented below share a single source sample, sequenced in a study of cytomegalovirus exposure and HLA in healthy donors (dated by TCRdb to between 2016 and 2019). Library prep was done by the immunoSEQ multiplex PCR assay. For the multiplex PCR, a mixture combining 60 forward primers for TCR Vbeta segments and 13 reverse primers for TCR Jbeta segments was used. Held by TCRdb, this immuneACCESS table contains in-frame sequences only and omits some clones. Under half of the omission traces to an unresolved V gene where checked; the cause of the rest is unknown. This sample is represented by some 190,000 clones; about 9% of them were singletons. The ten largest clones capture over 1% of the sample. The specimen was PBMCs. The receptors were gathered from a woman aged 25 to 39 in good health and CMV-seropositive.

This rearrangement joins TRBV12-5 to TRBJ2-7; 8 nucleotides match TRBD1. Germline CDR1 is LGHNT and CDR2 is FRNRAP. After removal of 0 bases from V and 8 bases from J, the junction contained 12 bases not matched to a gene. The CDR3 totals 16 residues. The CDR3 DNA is TGTGCTAGTGGTTTGGTACTGACAGGGGACCCCTCAAAGCAGTACTTC. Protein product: CASGLVLTGDPSKQYF.

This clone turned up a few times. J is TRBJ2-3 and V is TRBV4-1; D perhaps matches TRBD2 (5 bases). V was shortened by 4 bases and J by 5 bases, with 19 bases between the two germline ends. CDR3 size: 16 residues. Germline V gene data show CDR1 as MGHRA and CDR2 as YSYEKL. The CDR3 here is CASSLTGVVLGDTQYF. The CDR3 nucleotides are TGCGCCAGCAGCCTCACCGGGGTGGTGCTAGGAGATACGCAGTATTTT.

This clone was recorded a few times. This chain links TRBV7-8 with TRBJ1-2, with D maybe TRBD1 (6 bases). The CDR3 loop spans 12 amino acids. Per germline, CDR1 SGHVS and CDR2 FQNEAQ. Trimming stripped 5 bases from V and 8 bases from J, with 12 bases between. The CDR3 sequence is CASSPRDTGYTF. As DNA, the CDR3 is TGTGCCAGCAGCCCCCGGGACACCGGCTACACCTTC.

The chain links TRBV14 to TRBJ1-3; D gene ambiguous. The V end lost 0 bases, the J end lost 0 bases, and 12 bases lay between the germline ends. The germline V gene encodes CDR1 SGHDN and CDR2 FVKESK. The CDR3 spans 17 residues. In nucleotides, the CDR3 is TGTGCCAGCAGCCAAGATCCAGGTTTCCTCTCTGGAAACACCATATATTTT. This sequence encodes CASSQDPGFLSGNTIYF.

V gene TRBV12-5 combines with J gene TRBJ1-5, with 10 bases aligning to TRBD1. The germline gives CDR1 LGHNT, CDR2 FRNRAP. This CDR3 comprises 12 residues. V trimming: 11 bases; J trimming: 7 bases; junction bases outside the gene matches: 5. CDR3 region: CAGGTGVQPQHF. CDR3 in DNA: TGTGCTGGAGGGACAGGGGTACAGCCCCAGCATTTT.

The chain's CDR3 is CASSYQGQGANTEAFF. The CDR3 DNA reads TGTGCCAGCAGTTACCAGGGACAGGGAGCGAACACTGAAGCTTTCTTT. The V call is TRBV6-6, the J call TRBJ1-1; the match to TRBD1 covers 9 bases. The CDR3 has 16 amino acids. The ends lost 2 bases at V and 1 base at J; junction bases unmatched: 5. Per the germline V gene, CDR1 is MNHNY and CDR2 is SVGAGI (reference sequence).

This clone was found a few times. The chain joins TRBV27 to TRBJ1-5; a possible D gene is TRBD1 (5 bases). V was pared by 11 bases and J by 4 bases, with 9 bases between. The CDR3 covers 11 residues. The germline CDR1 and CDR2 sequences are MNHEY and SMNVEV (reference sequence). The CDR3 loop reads CAPKGNQPQHF. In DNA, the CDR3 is TGTGCCCCCAAGGGGAATCAGCCCCAGCATTTT.

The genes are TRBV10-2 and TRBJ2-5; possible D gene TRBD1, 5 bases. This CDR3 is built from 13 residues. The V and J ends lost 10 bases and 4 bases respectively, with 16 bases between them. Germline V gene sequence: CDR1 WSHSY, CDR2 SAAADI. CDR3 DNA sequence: TGCGCCACTCGGTTCCACAGGAGAGAGACCCAGTACTTC. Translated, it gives CATRFHRRETQYF.

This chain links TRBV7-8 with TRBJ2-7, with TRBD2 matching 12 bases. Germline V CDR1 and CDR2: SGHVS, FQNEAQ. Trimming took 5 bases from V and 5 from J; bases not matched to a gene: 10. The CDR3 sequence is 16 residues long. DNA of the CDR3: TGTGCCAGCAGCCTCCAAGGACTAGCGGGAACCCACGAGCAGTACTTC. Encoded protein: CASSLQGLAGTHEQYF.

The CDR3 DNA reads as TGCAGCGTTCCCCGGGTCTCGTCCCACGAGCAGTACTTC. Translated: CSVPRVSSHEQYF. This chain links TRBV29-1 with TRBJ2-7; D is ambiguous. The CDR3 consists of 13 residues. V was shortened by 5 bases and J by 5 bases, with 16 bases between the two germline ends. Germline CDR1 is SQVTM and CDR2 is ANQGSEA.

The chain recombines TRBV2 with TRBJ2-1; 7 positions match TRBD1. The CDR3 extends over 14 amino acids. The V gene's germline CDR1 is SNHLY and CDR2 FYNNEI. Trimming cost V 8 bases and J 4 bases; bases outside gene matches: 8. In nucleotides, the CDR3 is TGTGCCAGCCGGTGGGACAGTTCTTACAATGAGCAGTTCTTC. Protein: CASRWDSSYNEQFF.

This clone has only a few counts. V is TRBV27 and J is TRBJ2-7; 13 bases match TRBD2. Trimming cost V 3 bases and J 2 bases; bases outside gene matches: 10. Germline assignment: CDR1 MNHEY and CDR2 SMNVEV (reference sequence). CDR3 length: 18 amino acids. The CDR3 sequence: CASSFLGTSGTSPYEQYF. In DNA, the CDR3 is TGTGCCAGCAGTTTTTTAGGGACTAGCGGGACCTCCCCCTACGAGCAGTACTTC.

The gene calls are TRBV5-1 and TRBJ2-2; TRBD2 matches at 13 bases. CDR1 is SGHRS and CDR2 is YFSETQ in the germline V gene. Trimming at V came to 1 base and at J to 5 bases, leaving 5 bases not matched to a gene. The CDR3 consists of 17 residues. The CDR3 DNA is TGCGCCAGCAGCTTGAATCGACTAGCGGGAGGAACCGGGGAGCTGTTTTTT. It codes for CASSLNRLAGGTGELFF.

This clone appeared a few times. The DNA of the CDR3 is TGTGCCAGCAGCCCCCGGCCCCAAAGAGGTACCTACGAGCAGTACTTC. Translation: CASSPRPQRGTYEQYF. The gene calls are TRBV9 and TRBJ2-7; D is unresolved. This CDR3 is built from 16 residues. The germline V gene has CDR1 SGDLS and CDR2 YYNGEE. The V end lost 4 bases, the J end lost 2 bases, and 19 bases lay between the germline ends.

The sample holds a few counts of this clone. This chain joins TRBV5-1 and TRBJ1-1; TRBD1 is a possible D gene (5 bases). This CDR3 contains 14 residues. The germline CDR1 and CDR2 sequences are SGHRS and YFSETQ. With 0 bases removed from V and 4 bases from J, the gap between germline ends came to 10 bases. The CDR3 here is CASSLGGLGTEAFF. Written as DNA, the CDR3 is TGCGCCAGCAGCTTGGGGGGCCTGGGCACTGAAGCTTTCTTT.